This T cell receptor beta chain was sequenced for a study of T cell responses to AZD1222 COVID-19 vaccine. Findings and caveats of the study: Females outnumbered males among donors, who were mostly white British; clonal diversity was possibly underestimated.

Germline CDR1 is MDHEN and CDR2 is SYDVKM. V shed 5 bases, J shed 0 bases, and the junction held 10 bases outside the gene matches. CDR3 length equals 17 residues. Generated by immunoSEQ multiplex PCR, the TCRdb table keeps only in-frame clones and is missing some. The table records some 81,000 clones, 86% of them present only once. Note on this clone: Its target is not known.

The material sequenced was peripheral blood, taken 28 days after the second AZD1222 dose. This chain joins TRBV28 and TRBJ1-3, with 7 bases aligning to TRBD1. This clonotype was sampled from an adult who received the AZD1222 COVID-19 vaccine. Here the CDR3 reads CASSQTGQATSGNTIYF. The DNA of the CDR3 is TGTGCCAGCAGTCAGACCGGACAGGCAACCTCTGGAAACACCATATATTTT.